The 15 T cell receptor beta chains presented below share a single source sample, sequenced in a study of blood T cells in healthy people across ages. Next came a second PCR, run for about 6 to 11 cycles, which used a sample-barcoded 5' primer along with a J-beta primer mix. TCRdb recomputed calls from the 5' RACE reads with MiXCR, one row per CDR3 protein. The top ten clones hold about an eighth of a sample with 980,000 or so distinct CDR3 sequences, under 50% of them seen once. The sequenced sample was blood. These receptors were taken from a man between 25 and 39 years old in good health.

The chain has TRBV7-6 and TRBJ2-2, with D tentatively TRBD1 or TRBD2 (5 bases each). The CDR3 covers 19 residues. Per the germline V gene, CDR1 is SGHVS and CDR2 is FNYEAQ. The V end was cut by 1 base, the J end by 8 bases, with 26 bases between. CDR3 sequence (DNA): TGTGCCAGCAGCTTAGGGGCTTCACACCTAGTGGGGGTGACGGGGGAGCTGTTTTTT. Translating it yields CASSLGASHLVGVTGELFF.

This clonotype was seen a few times. The chain has TRBV28 and TRBJ2-5; 10 bases match TRBD2. V lost 8 bases to trimming and J lost 11 bases; unmatched junction nucleotides: 17. The CDR3 is 15 amino acids. The germline CDR1 and CDR2 sequences are MDHEN and SYDVKM. This CDR3 reads CASGVPAGGDNEQYF. As DNA, the CDR3 is TGTGCCAGCGGGGTTCCAGCGGGGGGGGACAATGAGCAGTACTTC. Full variable domain (remainder filled in from reference TRBV28 and TRBJ2-5): DVKVTQSSRYLVKRTGEKVFLECVQDMDHENMFWYRQDPGLGLRLIYFSYDVKMKEKGDIPEGYSVSREKKERFSLILESASTNQTSMYLCASGVPAGGDNEQYFGPGTRLLVL.

This clonotype turned up a few times. V gene TRBV10-3 combines with J gene TRBJ1-2, with a weak D call TRBD1 (5 bases). Between the trimmed V and J ends, which lost 4 bases and 10 bases, there was a span of 16 bases. The CDR3 has 13 residues. CDR1 and CDR2 (germline): ENHRY, SYGVKD. CDR3 sequence (DNA): TGTGCCATCAGTGTGGGGGAAGGATCGGACTACACCTTC. It encodes CAISVGEGSDYTF.

V gene TRBV5-1 combines with J gene TRBJ2-1; perhaps TRBD2 as D (6 bases). V shed 7 bases and J shed 0 bases, with 17 bases lying between them. CDR1 SGHRS and CDR2 YFSETQ come from the germline V gene. CDR3 length: 16 amino acids. CDR3 in amino acids: CASAVIGGSSYNEQFF. The DNA for the CDR3 is TGCGCCAGCGCGGTGATTGGGGGGAGCTCCTACAATGAGCAGTTCTTC.

In its sample, this clonotype was seen many times. The chain combines TRBV12-3 or TRBV12-4 with TRBJ2-3; D is unresolved. Trimming took 6 bases from V and 0 from J, leaving 13 bases between them. This CDR3 comprises 15 residues. This chain's CDR3 is CASSFAGSSTDTQYF. CDR3 nucleotide sequence: TGTGCCAGCAGCTTCGCCGGGTCTAGCACAGATACGCAGTATTTT.

This clonotype was counted at least ten times. The chain has TRBV7-2 and TRBJ2-3; D is uncertain. The CDR3 contains 14 residues. The V gene lost 5 bases and the J gene lost 2 bases, with 11 bases spanning the gap. Germline assignment: CDR1 SGHTA and CDR2 FQGNSA. CDR3 in amino acids: CASSPTHSTDTQYF. In DNA, the CDR3 is TGTGCCAGCAGCCCTACTCATTCCACAGATACGCAGTATTTT.

The V gene is TRBV21-1, the J gene TRBJ2-3; the table's D gene call, TRBD1, was not cross checked with the DNA. TRBV21-1 is reported as a pseudogene. CDR3 length: 16 amino acids. CDR3 protein: CVSRPARTGCTDTQYF. For the CDR3, the DNA is TGTGTCAGCAGACCGGCCAGGACAGGGTGTACAGATACACAGTATTTT.

This clonotype was picked up a small number of times. The chain employs TRBV5-1 and TRBJ2-1; no definite D call. This CDR3 comprises 15 residues. The V gene's germline CDR1 is SGHRS and CDR2 YFSETQ. Trimming left V 0 bases short and J 0 bases short, with 7 bases between. The CDR3: CASSLDSNSYNEQFF. Written as DNA, the CDR3 is TGCGCCAGCAGCTTGGACAGCAACTCCTACAATGAGCAGTTCTTC.

In its sample, this clonotype was seen a few times. The rearrangement joins TRBV20-1 to TRBJ2-1; D remains ambiguous. CDR1 is DFQATT and CDR2 is SNEGSKA in the germline V gene (reference sequence). The germline V and J ends were trimmed by 5 bases and 7 bases, with 18 bases remaining between them. The CDR3 runs to 14 residues. The CDR3 DNA reads as TGCAGTGCTTCGCCCGAGATTTTTAGTAATGAGCAGTTCTTC. Translation gives CSASPEIFSNEQFF.

The chain links TRBV10-3 to TRBJ2-1, with 14 nucleotides matching TRBD2. The CDR3 contains 16 residues. The junction had 11 bases not matched to a gene; V was cut back by 6 bases and J by 10 bases. CDR1 ENHRY and CDR2 SYGVKD come from the germline V gene. CDR3 in amino acids: CAIRDTGLAGAEEQFF. As DNA, the CDR3 is TGTGCCATCAGAGATACGGGACTAGCGGGAGCGGAGGAGCAGTTCTTC.

The chain links TRBV18 to TRBJ2-4, with TRBD2 matching over 8 bases. In germline, CDR1 is KGHSH, CDR2 LQKENI. CDR3 length: 14 residues. J was trimmed by 13 bases and V by 6 bases; bases with no gene match: 14. DNA for the CDR3: TGTGCCAGCTCCCCTTTGCGGGGGGATCGGGAGCAGTACTTC. Its protein product is CASSPLRGDREQYF.

CDR3 residues: CASSHIARTSGGQETQYF. The CDR3 region has the DNA TGCGCCAGCAGCCATATAGCCCGGACTAGCGGGGGACAAGAGACCCAGTACTTC. This sequence joins TRBV4-1 and TRBJ2-5, with TRBD2 matching over 13 bases. The CDR3 sequence is 18 residues long. The ends lost 3 bases at V and 2 bases at J; junction bases unmatched: 9. Per the germline V gene, CDR1 is MGHRA and CDR2 is YSYEKL.

The CDR3, as DNA: TGTGCCAGCAGCCTCCCTTTGGGGACTGAGCAGTTCTTC. The encoded protein is CASSLPLGTEQFF. The chain links TRBV11-2 to TRBJ2-1, with D tentatively TRBD1 or TRBD2 (5 bases each). V lost 5 bases, J lost 9 bases, and 14 bases lay in between. Germline assignment: CDR1 SGHAT and CDR2 FQNNGV. The CDR3 is 13 amino acids.

V gene TRBV20-1 combines with J gene TRBJ2-7; no reliable D call. Germline CDR1 DFQATT, CDR2 SNEGSKA (reference sequence). V lost 2 bases to trimming and J lost 0 bases, with 8 bases between them. The CDR3 contains 13 residues. The CDR3 DNA reads TGCAGTGCTAGAAGCAGAGTCTCCTACGAGCAGTACTTC. Translated, it gives CSARSRVSYEQYF.

The chain employs TRBV2 and TRBJ2-3; D uncertain. CDR1 and CDR2 (germline): SNHLY, FYNNEI. Trimming took 10 bases from V and 2 from J, leaving 16 bases between them. The CDR3 loop spans 14 amino acids. The CDR3 is CANPIRTATDTQYF. The CDR3 bases are TGTGCCAATCCTATCAGGACCGCCACAGATACGCAGTATTTT. Full variable domain (missing parts from reference TRBV2 and TRBJ2-3): EPEVTQTPSHQVTQMGQEVILRCVPISNHLYFYWYRQILGQKVEFLVSFYNNEISEKSEIFDDQFSVERPDGSNFTLKIRSTKLEDSAMYFCANPIRTATDTQYFGPGTRLTVL.